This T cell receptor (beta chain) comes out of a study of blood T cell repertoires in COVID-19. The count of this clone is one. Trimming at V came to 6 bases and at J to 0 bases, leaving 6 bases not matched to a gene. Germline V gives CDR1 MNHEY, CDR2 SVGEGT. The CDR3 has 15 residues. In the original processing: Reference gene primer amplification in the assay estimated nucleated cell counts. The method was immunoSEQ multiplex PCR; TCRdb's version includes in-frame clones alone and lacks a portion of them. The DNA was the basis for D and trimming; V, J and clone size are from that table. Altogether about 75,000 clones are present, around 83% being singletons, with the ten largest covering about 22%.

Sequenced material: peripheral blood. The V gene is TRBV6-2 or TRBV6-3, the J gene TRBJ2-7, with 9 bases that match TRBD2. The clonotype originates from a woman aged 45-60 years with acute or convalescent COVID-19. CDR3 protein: CASSPSGAYSYEQYF. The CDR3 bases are TGTGCCAGCAGCCCTAGCGGGGCCTACTCCTACGAGCAGTACTTC.